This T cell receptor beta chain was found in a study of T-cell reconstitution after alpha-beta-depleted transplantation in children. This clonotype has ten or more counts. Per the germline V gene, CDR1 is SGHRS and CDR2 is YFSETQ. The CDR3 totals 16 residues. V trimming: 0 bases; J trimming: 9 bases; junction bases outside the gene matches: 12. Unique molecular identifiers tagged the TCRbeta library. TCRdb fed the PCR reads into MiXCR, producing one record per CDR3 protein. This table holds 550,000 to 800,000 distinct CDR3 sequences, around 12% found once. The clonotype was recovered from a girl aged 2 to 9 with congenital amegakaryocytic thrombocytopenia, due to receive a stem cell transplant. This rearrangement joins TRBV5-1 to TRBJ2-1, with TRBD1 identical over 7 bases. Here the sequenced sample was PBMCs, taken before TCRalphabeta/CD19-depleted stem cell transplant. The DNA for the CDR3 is TGCGCCAGCAGCTTGGCCGCTTTAAGGGGGCAGTCTGAGCAGTTCTTC. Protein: CASSLAALRGQSEQFF.